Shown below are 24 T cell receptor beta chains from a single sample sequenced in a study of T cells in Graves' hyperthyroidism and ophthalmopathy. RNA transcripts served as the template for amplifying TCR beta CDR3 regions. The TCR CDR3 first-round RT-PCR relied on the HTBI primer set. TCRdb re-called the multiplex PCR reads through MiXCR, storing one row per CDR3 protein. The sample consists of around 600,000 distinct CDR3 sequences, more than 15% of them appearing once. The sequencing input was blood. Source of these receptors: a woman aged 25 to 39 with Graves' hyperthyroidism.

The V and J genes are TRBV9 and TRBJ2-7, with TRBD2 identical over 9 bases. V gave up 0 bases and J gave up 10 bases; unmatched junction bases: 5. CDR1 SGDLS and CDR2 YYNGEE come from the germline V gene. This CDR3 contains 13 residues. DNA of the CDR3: TGTGCCAGCAGCGTAGATAGCGGGAGCGACCAGTACTTC. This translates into CASSVDSGSDQYF.

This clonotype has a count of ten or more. The CDR3 region is CAISRDRGPETQYF. In DNA form, the CDR3 reads TGTGCCATCAGCCGGGACAGGGGGCCGGAGACCCAGTACTTC. This chain uses TRBV10-3 with TRBJ2-5; the match to TRBD1 covers 12 bases. The CDR3 sequence is 14 residues long. Trimming at V came to 6 bases and at J to 5 bases, leaving 4 bases not matched to a gene. The germline gives CDR1 ENHRY, CDR2 SYGVKD.

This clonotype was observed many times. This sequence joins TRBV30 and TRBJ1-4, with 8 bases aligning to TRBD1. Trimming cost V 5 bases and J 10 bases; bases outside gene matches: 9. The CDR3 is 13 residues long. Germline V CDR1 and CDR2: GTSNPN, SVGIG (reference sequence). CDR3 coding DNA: TGTGCCTGGGTGGGACAGGATCATGGAAAACTGTTTTTT. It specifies CAWVGQDHGKLFF. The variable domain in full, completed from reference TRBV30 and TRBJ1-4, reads SQTIHQWPATLVQPVGSPLSLECTVEGTSNPNLYWYRQAAGRGLQLLFYSVGIGQISSEVPQNLSASRPQDRQFILSSKKLLLSDSGFYLCAWVGQDHGKLFFGSGTQLSVL.

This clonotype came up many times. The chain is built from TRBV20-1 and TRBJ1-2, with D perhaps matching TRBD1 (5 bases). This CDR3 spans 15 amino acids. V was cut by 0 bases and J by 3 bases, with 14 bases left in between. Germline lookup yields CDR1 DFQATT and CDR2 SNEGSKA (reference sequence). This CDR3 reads CSARDKDTIYYGYTF. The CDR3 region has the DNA TGCAGTGCTAGAGACAAGGACACGATCTACTATGGCTACACCTTC.

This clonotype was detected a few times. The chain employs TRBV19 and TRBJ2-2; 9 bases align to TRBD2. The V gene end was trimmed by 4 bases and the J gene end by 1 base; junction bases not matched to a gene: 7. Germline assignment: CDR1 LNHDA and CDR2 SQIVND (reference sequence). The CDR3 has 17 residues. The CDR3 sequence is CASSRSSGNKNTGELFF. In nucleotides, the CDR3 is TGTGCCAGTAGTAGGTCTAGCGGGAATAAGAACACCGGGGAGCTGTTTTTT.

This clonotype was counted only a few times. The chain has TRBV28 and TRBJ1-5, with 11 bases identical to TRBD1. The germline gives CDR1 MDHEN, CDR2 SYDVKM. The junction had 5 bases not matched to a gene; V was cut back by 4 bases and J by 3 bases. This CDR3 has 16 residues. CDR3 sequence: CASSSGTGGFNQPQHF. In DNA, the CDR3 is TGTGCCAGCAGTTCCGGGACAGGGGGTTTCAATCAGCCCCAGCATTTT. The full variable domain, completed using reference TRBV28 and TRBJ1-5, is DVKVTQSSRYLVKRTGEKVFLECVQDMDHENMFWYRQDPGLGLRLIYFSYDVKMKEKGDIPEGYSVSREKKERFSLILESASTNQTSMYLCASSSGTGGFNQPQHFGDGTRLSIL.

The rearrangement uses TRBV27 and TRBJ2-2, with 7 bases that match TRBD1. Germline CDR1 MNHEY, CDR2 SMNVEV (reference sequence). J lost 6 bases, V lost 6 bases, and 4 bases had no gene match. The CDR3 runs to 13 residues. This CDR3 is CASRRQGAGELFF. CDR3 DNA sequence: TGTGCCAGCAGGCGGCAGGGGGCCGGGGAGCTGTTTTTT.

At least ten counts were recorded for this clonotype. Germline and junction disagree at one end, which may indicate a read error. In DNA, the CDR3 is TGTGCCAGCAGGTTGGTCGGTGGGCACGACAATGAGCAGTTCTTC. It specifies CASRLVGGHDNEQFF. The chain recombines TRBV5-5 with TRBJ2-1; the D is unclear. The CDR3 covers 15 residues. The germline CDR1 and CDR2 sequences are SGHKS and YYEKEE (reference sequence).

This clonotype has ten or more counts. CDR3 bases: TGTGCCAGCAGCTTTCATGCGGGAGTATTGGAGACCCAGTACTTC. Translated, it gives CASSFHAGVLETQYF. This sequence joins TRBV7-2 and TRBJ2-5, with 7 bases lining up with TRBD2. Germline loops: CDR1 SGHTA, CDR2 FQGNSA. V lost 3 bases to trimming and J lost 5 bases; unmatched junction nucleotides: 9. This CDR3 region has 15 residues.

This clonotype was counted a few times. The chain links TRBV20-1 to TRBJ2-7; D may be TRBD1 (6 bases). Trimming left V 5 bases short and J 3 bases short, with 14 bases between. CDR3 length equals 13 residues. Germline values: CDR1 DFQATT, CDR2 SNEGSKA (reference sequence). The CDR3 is CSAFRDNDYEQYF. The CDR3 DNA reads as TGCAGTGCTTTCCGGGACAACGACTACGAGCAGTACTTC.

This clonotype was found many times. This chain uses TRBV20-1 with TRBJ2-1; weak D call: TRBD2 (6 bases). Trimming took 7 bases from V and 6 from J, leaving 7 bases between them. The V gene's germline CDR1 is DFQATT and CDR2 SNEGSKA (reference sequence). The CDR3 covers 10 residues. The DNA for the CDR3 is TGCAGTGGGCGGGGCAATGAGCAGTTCTTC. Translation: CSGRGNEQFF.

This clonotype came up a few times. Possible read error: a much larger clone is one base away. DNA of the CDR3: TGCAGTGCTAGAGAAGATAGCGCAACCTACGAGCAGCACTTC. Residues: CSAREDSATYEQHF. The chain has TRBV20-1 and TRBJ2-7; weak D call: TRBD2 (5 bases). This CDR3 region has 14 residues. The germline gives CDR1 DFQATT, CDR2 SNEGSKA (reference sequence).

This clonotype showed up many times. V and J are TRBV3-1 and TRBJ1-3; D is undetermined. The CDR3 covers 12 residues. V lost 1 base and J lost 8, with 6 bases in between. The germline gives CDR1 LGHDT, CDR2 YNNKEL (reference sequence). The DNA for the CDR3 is TGTGCCAGCAGCCAAGCTGCGGACACCATATATTTT. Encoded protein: CASSQAADTIYF.

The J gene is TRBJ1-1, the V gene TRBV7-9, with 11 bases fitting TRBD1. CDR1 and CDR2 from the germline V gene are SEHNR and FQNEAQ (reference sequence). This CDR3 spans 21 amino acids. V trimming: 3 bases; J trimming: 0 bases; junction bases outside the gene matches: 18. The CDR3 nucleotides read TGTGCCAGCAGCTTCCCTAAGGAGCCGGGACAGGGGGGGGTAATGAACACTGAAGCTTTCTTT. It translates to CASSFPKEPGQGGVMNTEAFF.

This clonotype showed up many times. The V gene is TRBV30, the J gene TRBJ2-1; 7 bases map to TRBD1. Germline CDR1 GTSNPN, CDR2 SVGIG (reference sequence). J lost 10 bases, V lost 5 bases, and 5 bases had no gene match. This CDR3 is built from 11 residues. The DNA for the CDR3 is TGTGCCTGGGAGACAGGGAAAGAGCAGTTCTTC. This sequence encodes CAWETGKEQFF.

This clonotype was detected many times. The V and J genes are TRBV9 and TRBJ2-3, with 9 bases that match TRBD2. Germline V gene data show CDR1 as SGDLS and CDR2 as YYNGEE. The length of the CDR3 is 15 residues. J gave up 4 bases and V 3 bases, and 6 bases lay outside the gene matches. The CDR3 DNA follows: TGTGCCAGCAGCGCCGGGACTAGCCCGTCAGATACGCAGTATTTT. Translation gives CASSAGTSPSDTQYF.

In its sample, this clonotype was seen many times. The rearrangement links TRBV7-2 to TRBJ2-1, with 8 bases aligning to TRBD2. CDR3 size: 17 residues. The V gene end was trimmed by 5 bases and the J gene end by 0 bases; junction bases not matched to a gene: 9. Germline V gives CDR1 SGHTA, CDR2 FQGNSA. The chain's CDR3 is CASSPGTRSYSYNEQFF. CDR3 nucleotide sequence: TGTGCCAGCAGCCCAGGGACTAGATCGTACTCCTACAATGAGCAGTTCTTC.

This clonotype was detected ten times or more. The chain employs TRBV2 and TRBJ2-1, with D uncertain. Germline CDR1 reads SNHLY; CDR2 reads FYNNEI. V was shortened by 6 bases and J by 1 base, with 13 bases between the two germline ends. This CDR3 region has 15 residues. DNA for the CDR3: TGTGCCAGCAGAAAGACAAGGTATTCCTACAATGAGCAGTTCTTC. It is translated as CASRKTRYSYNEQFF.

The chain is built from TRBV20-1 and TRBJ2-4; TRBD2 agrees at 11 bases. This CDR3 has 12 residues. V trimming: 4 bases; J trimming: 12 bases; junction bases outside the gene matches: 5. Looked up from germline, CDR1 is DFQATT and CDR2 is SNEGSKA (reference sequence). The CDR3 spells CSAKGLAESQYF. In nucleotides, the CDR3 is TGCAGTGCTAAGGGACTAGCGGAAAGTCAGTACTTC.

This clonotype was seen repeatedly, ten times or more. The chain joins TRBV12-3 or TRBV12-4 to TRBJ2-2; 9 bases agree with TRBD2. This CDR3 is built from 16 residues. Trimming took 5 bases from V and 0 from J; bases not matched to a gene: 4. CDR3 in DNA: TGTGCCAGCAGTGGGGTAGCGGGAGCGAACACCGGGGAGCTGTTTTTT. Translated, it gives CASSGVAGANTGELFF.

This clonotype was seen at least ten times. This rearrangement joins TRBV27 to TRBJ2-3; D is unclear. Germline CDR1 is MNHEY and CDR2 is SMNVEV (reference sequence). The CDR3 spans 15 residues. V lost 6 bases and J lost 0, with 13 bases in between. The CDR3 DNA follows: TGTGCCAGCAGCCTGGGCCCCTCTAGCACAGATACGCAGTATTTT. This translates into CASSLGPSSTDTQYF.

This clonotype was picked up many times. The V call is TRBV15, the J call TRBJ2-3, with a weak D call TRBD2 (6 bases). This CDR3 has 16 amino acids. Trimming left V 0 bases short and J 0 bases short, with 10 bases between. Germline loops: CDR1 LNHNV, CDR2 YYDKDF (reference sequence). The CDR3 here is CATSRDRDSSTDTQYF. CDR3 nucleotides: TGTGCCACCAGCAGAGACAGGGACTCTAGCACAGATACGCAGTATTTT.

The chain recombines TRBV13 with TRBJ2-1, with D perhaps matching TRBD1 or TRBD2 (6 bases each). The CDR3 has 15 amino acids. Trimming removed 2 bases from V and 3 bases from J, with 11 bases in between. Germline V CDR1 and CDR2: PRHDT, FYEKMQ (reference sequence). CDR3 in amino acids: CASSLRLGGYNEQFF. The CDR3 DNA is TGTGCCAGCAGCTTAAGACTAGGGGGCTACAATGAGCAGTTCTTC.

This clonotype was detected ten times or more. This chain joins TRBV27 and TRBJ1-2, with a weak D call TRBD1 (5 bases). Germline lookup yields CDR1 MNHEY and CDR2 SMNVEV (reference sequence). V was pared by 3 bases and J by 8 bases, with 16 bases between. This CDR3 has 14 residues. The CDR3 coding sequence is TGTGCCAGCAGTTTGTCTCGCGGGACTTACGGCTACACCTTC. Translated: CASSLSRGTYGYTF.